Below, 30 T cell receptor beta chains from the same sample are listed, as sequenced in a study of tumor-infiltrating lymphocytes in primary liver carcinoma. TCR beta cDNA was prepared out of approximately 470 ng total RNA by means of a constant-region primer. Libraries covering TCR beta were generated through three nested multiplex PCR rounds (using a slightly modified ARM-PCR). TRBV1-TRBV30 forward primers paired with a C-beta reverse primer were used in the first two PCR rounds, which ran approximately 10 cycles each. TCRdb independently ran MiXCR on the multiplex PCR reads; one entry per CDR3 protein. This sample has 95,000 to 150,000 distinct CDR3 sequences; around two thirds occur once, and the top ten carry over 8%. Co-extraction yielded RNA and DNA from around 20-30 mg of unsorted bulk tissue. Input material: tumor-adjacent normal liver tissue. The source of these receptors is a woman aged 60-75 years with primary liver carcinoma and hepatitis B virus infection.

In its sample, this clonotype was seen once. At one end, the junction sequence differs from germline, possibly due to a read error. The chain combines TRBV5-1 with TRBJ2-7; D unresolved. CDR1 SGHRS and CDR2 YFSETQ come from the germline V gene. The CDR3 is made up of 15 amino acids. Written as DNA, the CDR3 is TGCGTCAGCAGCTTGGCCTCGTACTTAACCTACGAGCAGTACTTC. Its translation: CVSSLASYLTYEQYF.

Concerning this clonotype: A much bigger clone sits one base away, suggesting this may be a read error. The gene calls are TRBV28 and TRBJ1-2; 10 nucleotides match TRBD1. Germline CDR1 and CDR2: MDHEN and SYDVKM. V dropped 4 bases and J dropped 9; count of bases not matched to a gene: 14. The CDR3 spans 16 residues. CDR3: CASSSPICDRGLSYTF. DNA of the CDR3: TGTGCCAGCAGTTCGCCGATATGTGACAGGGGGCTGAGCTACACCTTC.

The V call is TRBV7-9, the J call TRBJ2-2; no clear D. V lost 8 bases and J 5 bases, leaving 15 bases between the germline ends. This CDR3 region has 14 residues. Germline values: CDR1 SEHNR, CDR2 FQNEAQ (reference sequence). CDR3 amino acids: CASLKGTITGELFF. CDR3 DNA sequence: TGTGCCAGCTTGAAGGGTACGATTACCGGGGAGCTGTTTTTT.

The chain joins TRBV28 to TRBJ2-2; perhaps TRBD2 as D (5 bases). The V end lost 5 bases, the J end lost 6 bases, and 16 bases lay between the germline ends. Germline CDR1 and CDR2: MDHEN and SYDVKM. The CDR3 extends over 15 amino acids. The CDR3 region has the DNA TGTGCCAGCAGTCCATTATCCAGTAGCGCCGGGGAGCTGTTTTTT. The encoded protein is CASSPLSSSAGELFF.

For this clonotype: The junction and the germline gene differ at one end; a read error may be behind it. The gene calls are TRBV7-8 and TRBJ2-1, with a tentative D call TRBD2 (6 bases). The germline gives CDR1 SGHVS, CDR2 FQNEAQ. The CDR3 runs to 16 residues. The CDR3 nucleotides read TGTGCCAGCAGCCCCGGGAGACTATCCTTTTACAGTGAGCAGTTATTC. Its protein product is CASSPGRLSFYSEQLF.

This clonotype was seen a single time. A much larger clone differs from this one at a single base, so this may be a read error. J is TRBJ1-2 and V is TRBV5-1; tentative D call: TRBD1 (5 bases). The V end lost 3 bases, the J end lost 6 bases, and 15 bases lay between the germline ends. Germline CDR1 and CDR2: SGHRS and YFSETQ. This CDR3 has 14 amino acids. The CDR3: CASSSNRISNGYTF. The DNA for the CDR3 is TGCGCCAGCAGCTCCAACAGGATCAGCAATGGCTACACCTTC.

The rearrangement links TRBV28 to TRBJ2-1, with TRBD2 identical over 15 bases. V was clipped by 8 bases and J by 0 bases; unmatched bases: 8. This CDR3 comprises 18 residues. Germline V gene sequence: CDR1 MDHEN, CDR2 SYDVKM. The CDR3 region is CASQGLAGGSPSYNEQFF. DNA for the CDR3: TGTGCCAGCCAGGGACTAGCGGGAGGTTCCCCCTCCTACAATGAGCAGTTCTTC.

The rearrangement joins TRBV9 to TRBJ2-2; D remains unclear. V was clipped by 3 bases and J by 2 bases, with 5 bases between them. CDR1 is SGDLS and CDR2 is YYNGEE in the germline V gene. This CDR3 is 13 amino acids long. CDR3 protein: CASSDYNTGELFF. CDR3 nucleotide sequence: TGTGCCAGCAGCGACTACAACACCGGGGAGCTGTTTTTT.

This clonotype was seen ten or more times. V usage is TRBV4-1 and J usage is TRBJ1-5; maybe TRBD1 (6 bases). Germline V gene sequence: CDR1 MGHRA, CDR2 YSYEKL. CDR3 length: 16 amino acids. V lost 4 bases and J lost 5, with 18 bases in between. As DNA, the CDR3 is TGCGCCAGCAGCCTAATCTTCGGGACATACGATCAGCCCCAGCATTTT. It translates to CASSLIFGTYDQPQHF.

With respect to this clonotype: This is likely a read error, given that the CDR3 carries no conserved phenylalanine or tryptophan at its end. This sequence joins TRBV29-1 and TRBJ2-2, with unresolved D. Per germline, CDR1 SQVTM and CDR2 ANQGSEA. The CDR3 loop spans 11 amino acids. Trimming pared 6 bases from V and 8 bases from J, leaving 10 bases between. The CDR3 nucleotides read TGCAGCGTCTCCATGACTGGGGAGCTGTTTTAT. This translates into CSVSMTGELFY.

This clonotype was recorded a few times. This chain links TRBV7-3 with TRBJ2-3; possible D gene TRBD1, 5 bases. V lost 5 bases and J lost 2, with 11 bases in between. Looked up from germline, CDR1 is SGHTA and CDR2 is FQGTGA. This CDR3 comprises 14 residues. This chain's CDR3 is CASSQGAHTDTQYF. As DNA, the CDR3 is TGTGCCAGCAGCCAAGGGGCCCACACAGATACGCAGTATTTT.

The chain employs TRBV25-1 and TRBJ2-1; 7 bases fit TRBD2. Germline assignment: CDR1 MGHDK and CDR2 SYGVNS. The CDR3 contains 19 residues. The V segment lost 1 base and the J segment 2 bases; nucleotides outside the gene matches: 14. CDR3 in amino acids: CASSELRVRPAGPYNEQFF. The CDR3 DNA is TGTGCCAGCAGTGAATTAAGGGTTAGACCAGCGGGGCCCTACAATGAGCAGTTCTTC.

Many counts were recorded for this clonotype. J is TRBJ2-7 and V is TRBV28; TRBD1 is a possible D gene (5 bases). Trimming took 7 bases from V and 3 from J, leaving 13 bases between them. CDR3 length: 13 residues. Germline-derived CDR1 and CDR2 are MDHEN and SYDVKM. CDR3 region: CASKRGSLYEQYF. Written as DNA, the CDR3 is TGTGCCAGCAAAAGGGGCTCCCTCTACGAGCAGTACTTC.

Of note for this clonotype: A clone one base away is much larger, so this may be a read error. The chain combines TRBV5-1 with TRBJ2-7, with 9 bases fitting TRBD1. The length of the CDR3 is 14 residues. CDR1 and CDR2 from the germline V gene are SGHRS and YFSETQ. In nucleotides, the CDR3 is TGCGTCAGCAACCCGGGACAGGGATCCTACGAGCAGTACTTC. It is translated as CVSNPGQGSYEQYF.

A note on this clonotype: No conserved phenylalanine or tryptophan ends this CDR3, so it is likely a read error. The chain carries TRBV12-3 or TRBV12-4 and TRBJ1-1; D is uncertain. The CDR3 runs 13 residues. Deletions cut 6 bases from V and 4 bases from J, with 12 bases between. This chain's CDR3 is CASRVGMGTEAFL. DNA of the CDR3: TGTGCCAGCAGGGTGGGAATGGGCACTGAAGCTTTCCTT.

Remarks on this clonotype: Just one base apart from a much larger clone, this may be a read error. The chain links TRBV28 to TRBJ1-2; D gene uncertain. This CDR3 region has 15 residues. The V gene lost 6 bases and the J gene lost 4 bases, with 18 bases spanning the gap. CDR1 and CDR2 (germline): MDHEN, SYDVKM. The CDR3 DNA is TGTGCCAGCAGCCACGGACGGTCGGGAGTCTATGGCTACACCTTC. Protein product: CASSHGRSGVYGYTF.

To note about this clonotype: A read error is possible here, since a much larger clone lies one base away. The chain carries TRBV7-9 and TRBJ2-3; a weak D match, TRBD2 (6 bases). This CDR3 contains 17 residues. The V gene's germline CDR1 is SEHNR and CDR2 FQNEAQ (reference sequence). The chain's CDR3 is CASSLARDSISKDTQYF. The DNA of the CDR3 is TGTGCCAGCAGCTTAGCGCGGGACTCTATTAGCAAAGATACGCAGTATTTT.

About this clonotype itself: It is likely a read error, because the conserved phenylalanine at the end of the CDR3 is missing. The genes are TRBV30 and TRBJ2-1; D is perhaps TRBD2 (6 bases). Per germline, CDR1 GTSNPN and CDR2 SVGIG (reference sequence). The CDR3 has 15 residues. V was shortened by 0 bases and J by 6 bases, with 15 bases between the two germline ends. The CDR3 coding sequence is TGTGCCTGGAGTGTACCGAGGGAGGCCGGCAATGAGCAGTTCTCC. Translating gives CAWSVPREAGNEQFS.

As to this clonotype: A read error may produce the germline difference seen at one junction end. This rearrangement joins TRBV5-8 to TRBJ2-7; 9 bases agree with TRBD1. Germline V gives CDR1 SGHTS, CDR2 YDEGEE. The CDR3 totals 15 residues. CDR3: CASSSPGQGLYGQCF. The CDR3 bases are TGTGCCAGCAGCTCCCCGGGACAGGGTCTCTACGGGCAGTGCTTC.

Of note for this clonotype: An end of the junction differs from the germline gene, which may be a read error. The chain recombines TRBV29-1 with TRBJ2-1; possible D gene TRBD2, 6 bases. CDR1 is SQVTM, CDR2 ANQGSEA, per germline. The CDR3 length is 17 residues. CDR3 DNA sequence: TGCAGCGTCGAAGGAGTCGGCGGGGAGAGCTCCTACAATGAGCAGATCTTC. Translation gives CSVEGVGGESSYNEQIF.

Ten or more counts support this clonotype. The chain combines TRBV29-1 with TRBJ1-2; 7 nucleotides align to TRBD1. Unmatched junction bases numbered 14, after V lost 3 bases and J lost 4 bases. The CDR3 loop spans 16 amino acids. Germline CDR1 is SQVTM and CDR2 is ANQGSEA. The CDR3, as DNA: TGCAGCGTTGACCCGCGGACAGGACTCGTCTCCTATGGCTACACCTTC. It codes for CSVDPRTGLVSYGYTF.

This clonotype was found once. This may arise from a read error, as a much more abundant clone is one base away. The chain links TRBV30 to TRBJ2-7; TRBD1 aligns across 11 bases. This CDR3 is 13 amino acids long. From germline, CDR1 is GTSNPN and CDR2 SVGIG (reference sequence). The CDR3 bases are TGTGCCTGGAGTTGGGACAGGGGGTGGGAGCAGTGCTTC. Translated: CAWSWDRGWEQCF.

The chain combines TRBV12-3 or TRBV12-4 with TRBJ2-7; 8 bases line up with TRBD2. The CDR3 is 17 amino acids. V gave up 6 bases and J gave up 4 bases; unmatched junction bases: 17. In DNA, the CDR3 is TGTGCCAGCAGACCTTCCCTAGGATTAGCGGGAATGTACGAGCAGTACTTC. Amino acid sequence: CASRPSLGLAGMYEQYF.

Concerning this clonotype itself: The germline gene is not matched at one end of the junction; a read error may be the cause. V and J are TRBV12-3 or TRBV12-4 and TRBJ2-5; no clear D gene. The CDR3 loop spans 12 amino acids. CDR3 region: CAGRNNLETQYF. Written as DNA, the CDR3 is TGTGCCGGCAGAAACAACTTGGAGACCCAGTACTTC.

The chain has TRBV28 and TRBJ2-7, with D perhaps TRBD1 (5 bases). Germline V CDR1 and CDR2: MDHEN, SYDVKM. The CDR3 sequence is 14 residues long. V was shortened by 2 bases and J by 6 bases, with 14 bases between the two germline ends. The CDR3 region is CASSLAGPRGEQYF. CDR3 coding DNA: TGTGCCAGCAGTTTAGCAGGCCCAAGGGGCGAGCAGTACTTC. The full variable domain, its missing parts supplied by reference TRBV28 and TRBJ2-7, is DVKVTQSSRYLVKRTGEKVFLECVQDMDHENMFWYRQDPGLGLRLIYFSYDVKMKEKGDIPEGYSVSREKKERFSLILESASTNQTSMYLCASSLAGPRGEQYFGPGTRLTVT.

This clonotype was seen a single time. A read error may account for a junction end that differs from germline. The chain combines TRBV11-3 with TRBJ2-1; D remains ambiguous. From germline, CDR1 is SGHNT and CDR2 YENEEA. The CDR3 consists of 19 residues. DNA for the CDR3: TGTGCCAGCATCTTAGATTTTTTTTTCAGTGGAAGCTCCTACGATGAGCAGTTCTTC. Translating it yields CASILDFFFSGSSYDEQFF.

Note on this clonotype: Given a much more abundant clone one base away, this may be a read error. The J gene is TRBJ2-5, the V gene TRBV7-9, with D possibly TRBD2 on 6 matching bases. Germline CDR1 is SEHNR and CDR2 is FQNEAQ (reference sequence). V gave up 6 bases and J gave up 5 bases, with 22 bases separating them. The CDR3 loop spans 16 amino acids. The DNA for the CDR3 is TGTGCCAGCAGTCGGACTAACGGGAGATGGGACGAGACCCAGTACTTC. Protein product: CASSRTNGRWDETQYF.

The chain recombines TRBV6-5 with TRBJ2-7, with 12 bases that match TRBD2. This CDR3 has 14 residues. V lost 6 bases and J lost 10; bases outside the gene matches: 10. The germline V gene has CDR1 MNHEY and CDR2 SVGAGI. CDR3 in amino acids: CASRSSGRVREQYF. The DNA of the CDR3 is TGTGCCAGCAGGTCTAGCGGGAGGGTTAGGGAACAGTACTTC.

Concerning this clonotype itself: No conserved phenylalanine or tryptophan ends this CDR3, so it is likely a read error. This rearrangement joins TRBV28 to TRBJ2-1, with TRBD2 matching over 10 bases. V shed 10 bases and J 7 bases; nucleotides not matched to a gene: 19. CDR1 MDHEN and CDR2 SYDVKM come from the germline V gene. CDR3 size: 17 residues. The DNA of the CDR3 is TGTGCCAACGGACTCATAACCGGGACTAGCGATTCGAATGAGCAGTTCCTC. This sequence encodes CANGLITGTSDSNEQFL.

As concerns this clonotype: The junction departs from germline at one end; a sequencing error may be responsible. The J gene is TRBJ2-5, the V gene TRBV29-1, with TRBD2 matching over 12 bases. The germline V gene has CDR1 SQVTM and CDR2 ANQGSEA. This CDR3 is 14 amino acids long. The CDR3 spells CSAPGLAGSETRCF. CDR3 nucleotides: TGCAGCGCTCCGGGACTAGCGGGCTCCGAGACCCGGTGCTTC.